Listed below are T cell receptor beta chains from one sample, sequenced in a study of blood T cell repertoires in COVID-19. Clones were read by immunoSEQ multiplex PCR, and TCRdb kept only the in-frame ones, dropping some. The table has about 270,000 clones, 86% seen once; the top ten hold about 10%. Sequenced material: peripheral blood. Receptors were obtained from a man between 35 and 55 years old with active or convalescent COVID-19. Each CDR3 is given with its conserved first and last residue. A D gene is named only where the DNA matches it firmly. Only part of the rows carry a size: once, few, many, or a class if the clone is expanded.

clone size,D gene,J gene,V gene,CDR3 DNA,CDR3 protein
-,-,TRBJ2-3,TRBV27,TGTGCCAGCAGTGGGCTATTTAGCACAGATACGCAGTATTTT,CASSGLFSTDTQYF
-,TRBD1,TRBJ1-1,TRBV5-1,TGCGCCAGCAGCAGGGGACAGGGGTTCGACACTGAAGCTTTCTTT,CASSRGQGFDTEAFF
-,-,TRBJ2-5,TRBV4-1,TGCGCCAGCAGCCACGGGGGAGCAGCGGTCGAGACCCAGTACTTC,CASSHGGAAVETQYF
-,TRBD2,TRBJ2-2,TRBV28,TGTGCCAGCAACCCGCCGGGACTAGCGGGGGGGCAGGTCACCGGGGAGCTGTTTTTT,CASNPPGLAGGQVTGELFF
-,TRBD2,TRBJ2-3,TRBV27,TGTGCCAGCAGTTCCTGGACTAGCGGGGGGGCCGTAGATACGCAGTATTTT,CASSSWTSGGAVDTQYF
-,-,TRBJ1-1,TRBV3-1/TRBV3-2,TGTGCCAGCAGCCAAGGCCAAGGGGCCTACACTGAAGCTTTCTTT,CASSQGQGAYTEAFF
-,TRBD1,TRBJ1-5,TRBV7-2,TGTGCCAGCAGCTTAGTACAGGGGTACAATCAGCCCCAGCATTTT,CASSLVQGYNQPQHF
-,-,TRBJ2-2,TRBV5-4,TGTGCCAGCAGCTTTACAGGGCCCGGGGAGCTGTTTTTT,CASSFTGPGELFF
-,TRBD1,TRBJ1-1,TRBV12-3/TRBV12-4,TGTGCCAGCAGGACGACAGGGTCTGAAGCTTTCTTT,CASRTTGSEAFF
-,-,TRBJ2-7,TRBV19,TGTGCCAGTAGTATCCTAGGCGGCCCCTACGAGCAGTACTTC,CASSILGGPYEQYF
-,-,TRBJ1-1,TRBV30,TGTGCCTGGGACCGGCAGGGTGGAACTGAAGCTTTCTTT,CAWDRQGGTEAFF
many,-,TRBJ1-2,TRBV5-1,TGCGCCAGCAGCGGGGACTTGATCTATGGCTACACCTTC,CASSGDLIYGYTF
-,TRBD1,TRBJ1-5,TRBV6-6,TGTGCCAGCAGCCTCGGGACAGGCGAATCTAATCAGCCCCAGCATTTT,CASSLGTGESNQPQHF
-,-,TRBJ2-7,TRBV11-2,TGTGCCAGCAGCCGAGCATGGGGCGCCTACGAGCAGTACTTC,CASSRAWGAYEQYF
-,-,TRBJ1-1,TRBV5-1,TGCGCCAGCAGCTTGGTGTTACAGGCTACTGAAGCTTTCTTT,CASSLVLQATEAFF
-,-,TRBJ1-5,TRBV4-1,TGCGCCAGCAGCCAAGGTAGGGGTAAAGGGGCTTTAGGGAATCAGCCCCAGCATTTT,CASSQGRGKGALGNQPQHF
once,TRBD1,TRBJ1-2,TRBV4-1,TGCGCCAGCAGCCAGACAGGGAACTATGGCTACACCTTC,CASSQTGNYGYTF
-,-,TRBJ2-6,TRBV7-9,TGTGCCAGCAGCCACAATCAGGACAAATTCTCTGGGGCCAACGTCCTGACTTTC,CASSHNQDKFSGANVLTF
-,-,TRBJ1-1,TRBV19,TGTGCCACCCAGTCCAGGGAAAGGTATACTGAAGCTTTCTTT,CATQSRERYTEAFF
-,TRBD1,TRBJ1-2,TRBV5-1,TGCGCCAGCGACCCCGGACAGGGGAACTATGGCTACACCTTC,CASDPGQGNYGYTF
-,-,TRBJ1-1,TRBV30,TGTGCCTGGACAGCGGGGCCCACTGAAGCTTTCTTT,CAWTAGPTEAFF
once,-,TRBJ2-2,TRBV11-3,TGTGCCAGCAGCTTTCCCCGGGGCAGGGGTCGCGGCACCGGGGAGCTGTTTTTT,CASSFPRGRGRGTGELFF
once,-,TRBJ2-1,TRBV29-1,TGCAGCGTCGAACAACCCCCAGACGAAAGGGGTGAGCAGTTCTTC,CSVEQPPDERGEQFF
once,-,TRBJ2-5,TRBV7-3,TGTGCCAGCAGCTTAGTGTTCGGGGAGACCCAGTACTTC,CASSLVFGETQYF
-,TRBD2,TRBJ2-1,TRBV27,TGTGCCAGCAGTTTAGGGGGACTAGCGGGGCTTAATGAGCAGTTCTTC,CASSLGGLAGLNEQFF
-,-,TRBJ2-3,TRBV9,TGTGCCAGCAGCGTGGGCGGGACTGGCACAGATACGCAGTATTTT,CASSVGGTGTDTQYF
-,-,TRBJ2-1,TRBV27,TGTGCCAGCAGGGCCCACAATGAGCAGTTCTTC,CASRAHNEQFF
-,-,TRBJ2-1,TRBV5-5,TGTGCCAGCAGCCCCAACTCGGGGTCTACCGTATTCTTC,CASSPNSGSTVFF
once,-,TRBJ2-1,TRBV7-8,TGTGCCAGCAGCTTAGTAGACGAGGGTAGTGAGCAGTTCTTC,CASSLVDEGSEQFF
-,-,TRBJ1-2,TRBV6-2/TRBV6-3,TGTGCCAGCAGTGACCGAGGATCGGCGCACTATGGCTACACCTTC,CASSDRGSAHYGYTF
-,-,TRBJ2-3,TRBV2,TGTGCCAGCAATAAGGAGATATGGGATACGCAGTATTTT,CASNKEIWDTQYF
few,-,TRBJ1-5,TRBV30,TGTGCCTGGAGTGTAAAGGTGTTAGGGAGTGGGCCCCAGCATTTT,CAWSVKVLGSGPQHF
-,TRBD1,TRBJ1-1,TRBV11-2,TGTGCCAGGGGGGACAGGAACACTGAAGCTTTCTTT,CARGDRNTEAFF
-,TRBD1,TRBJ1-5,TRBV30,TGTGCCTGGAGTAGACAGGGGGATCAGCCCCAGCATTTT,CAWSRQGDQPQHF
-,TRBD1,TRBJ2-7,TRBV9,TGTGCCAGCAGCGTAGGGACAGGGACCTACGAGCAGTACTTC,CASSVGTGTYEQYF
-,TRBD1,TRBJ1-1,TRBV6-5,TGTGCCAGCAGTTCCACAGGGGGCAGTGCTTTCTTT,CASSSTGGSAFF
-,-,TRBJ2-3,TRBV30,TGTGCCTCCCCGCGGAGAAGCGATAGCACAGATACGCAGTATTTT,CASPRRSDSTDTQYF
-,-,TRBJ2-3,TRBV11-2,TGTGCCAGCAGCTCATTTTCTAGAGGCACAGATACGCAGTATTTT,CASSSFSRGTDTQYF